This passage covers 13 T cell receptor beta chains from one sample sequenced in a study of cytomegalovirus exposure and HLA in healthy donors. The PCR was carried out with 60 Vbeta primers and 13 Jbeta primers. Sequencing used immunoSEQ multiplex PCR; TCRdb keeps in-frame clones, though not all of them. The table gives tens of thousands of clones; the top ten clones make up less than 0.6% of it. Source material: PBMCs. These TCRs come from a man aged 45-65 years in good health and CMV-seronegative.

The chain joins TRBV19 to TRBJ2-2; no definite D call. Trimming shortened V by 3 bases and J by 6 bases, and 11 bases separated the two germline ends. The germline gives CDR1 LNHDA, CDR2 SQIVND (reference sequence). The CDR3 covers 14 residues. The CDR3 DNA reads TGTGCCAGTAGTATGCAGGCTAATTCCGGGGAGCTGTTTTTT. Encoded protein: CASSMQANSGELFF.

This chain connects TRBV5-7 to TRBJ2-5, with D unclear. TRBV5-7 is an ORF for which the function is uncertain. The CDR3 extends over 14 amino acids. V was trimmed by 1 base and J by 1 base, leaving 8 bases between them. CDR3: CASSLWQVQETQYF. The DNA for the CDR3 is TGTGCCAGCAGCTTGTGGCAGGTCCAAGAGACCCAGTACTTC.

This chain links TRBV28 with TRBJ2-7, with D possibly TRBD1 on 5 matching bases. V dropped 7 bases and J dropped 4 bases, with 17 bases sitting between them. Per the germline V gene, CDR1 is MDHEN and CDR2 is SYDVKM. CDR3 length: 14 amino acids. Here the CDR3 DNA reads TGTGCCAGCAAGAAGATGGTAGCAGGGTACGAGCAGTACTTC. Translated, it gives CASKKMVAGYEQYF.

Turning to this clone: At the DNA level, this CDR3 is encoded by other sequences in the same sample as well. This chain uses TRBV6-5 with TRBJ1-1; maybe TRBD1 (6 bases). The CDR3 contains 14 residues. V lost 2 bases to trimming and J lost 5 bases, with 12 bases between them. Germline loops: CDR1 MNHEY, CDR2 SVGAGI. CDR3 amino acids: CASSYGGAVTEAFF. DNA for the CDR3: TGTGCCAGCAGTTACGGGGGGGCTGTTACTGAAGCTTTCTTT.

The genes are TRBV19 and TRBJ2-7; 12 positions match TRBD2. V lost 4 bases and J lost 0; bases outside the gene matches: 7. Germline values: CDR1 LNHDA, CDR2 SQIVND (reference sequence). The CDR3 contains 17 residues. In DNA form, the CDR3 reads TGTGCCAGTAGTAGGGGACTAGCGGGTGCTTCCTCCTACGAGCAGTACTTC. This codes for CASSRGLAGASSYEQYF.

The chain has TRBV18 and TRBJ1-1; 11 bases agree with TRBD1. CDR1 is KGHSH, CDR2 LQKENI, per germline. The CDR3 has 16 residues. The V gene end was trimmed by 3 bases and the J gene end by 0 bases; junction bases not matched to a gene: 3. The CDR3 here is CASSPRTGGMNTEAFF. CDR3 coding DNA: TGTGCCAGCTCACCCAGGACAGGGGGCATGAACACTGAAGCTTTCTTT.

The chain employs TRBV5-1 and TRBJ2-7, with 7 bases that match TRBD2. Unmatched junction bases numbered 5, after V lost 0 bases and J lost 2 bases. CDR1 and CDR2 from the germline V gene are SGHRS and YFSETQ. The CDR3 is 15 amino acids. In nucleotides, the CDR3 is TGCGCCAGCAGCTTGGGGACTAGAATCACCTACGAGCAGTACTTC. Translated: CASSLGTRITYEQYF.

As for this clone: A read error may produce the germline difference seen at one junction end. V and J are TRBV5-1 and TRBJ2-5, with D possibly matching TRBD1 (6 bases). The DNA end lines up better with TRBJ2-7; the J call may be wrong. Germline assignment: CDR1 SGHRS and CDR2 YFSETQ. This CDR3 has 17 residues. CDR3: CASSLAGVTRFSNEQYF. In DNA form, the CDR3 reads TGCGCCAGCAGCTTGGCAGGGGTGACCCGCTTCTCCAACGAGCAGTACTTC.

The rearrangement joins TRBV5-1 to TRBJ1-4; TRBD1 matches 7 bases. Germline loops: CDR1 SGHRS, CDR2 YFSETQ. Unmatched junction bases numbered 3, after V lost 0 bases and J lost 4 bases. CDR3 size: 15 residues. The CDR3 region has the DNA TGCGCCAGCAGCTTGGGACAGGGTAGTAATGAAAAACTGTTTTTT. Its protein is CASSLGQGSNEKLFF.

This chain joins TRBV10-3 and TRBJ1-6; the D gene is possibly TRBD1 (6 bases). The CDR3 consists of 15 residues. Germline V gene sequence: CDR1 ENHRY, CDR2 SYGVKD. With 2 bases removed from V and 7 bases from J, the gap between germline ends came to 12 bases. DNA for the CDR3: TGTGCCATCAGTGAGCAGAGGGGGGGAAATTCACCCCTCCACTTT. Translating gives CAISEQRGGNSPLHF.

This chain uses TRBV18 with TRBJ1-1; no clear D. This CDR3 comprises 14 residues. CDR1 is KGHSH, CDR2 LQKENI, per germline. Trimming left V 4 bases short and J 0 bases short, with 9 bases between. The CDR3 DNA reads TGTGCCAGCTCACGCCAACCTATGAACACTGAAGCTTTCTTT. As protein: CASSRQPMNTEAFF.

The gene calls are TRBV2 and TRBJ1-1, with D perhaps TRBD1 (5 bases). Germline V gene sequence: CDR1 SNHLY, CDR2 FYNNEI. The CDR3 is 12 residues long. The V and J ends lost 5 bases and 5 bases respectively, with 9 bases between them. The chain's CDR3 is CASSQGVTEAFF. CDR3 bases: TGTGCCAGCAGTCAGGGTGTAACTGAAGCTTTCTTT.

This chain links TRBV5-4 with TRBJ2-7, with a tentative D call TRBD1 (5 bases). The CDR3 is made up of 16 amino acids. V lost 1 base and J 1 base, leaving 15 bases between the germline ends. The V gene's germline CDR1 is SGHNT and CDR2 YYREEE (reference sequence). The CDR3 DNA is TGTGCCAGCAGCTTGAAGGTAGGGGCAGGGTCCTACGAGCAGTACTTC. This translates into CASSLKVGAGSYEQYF.